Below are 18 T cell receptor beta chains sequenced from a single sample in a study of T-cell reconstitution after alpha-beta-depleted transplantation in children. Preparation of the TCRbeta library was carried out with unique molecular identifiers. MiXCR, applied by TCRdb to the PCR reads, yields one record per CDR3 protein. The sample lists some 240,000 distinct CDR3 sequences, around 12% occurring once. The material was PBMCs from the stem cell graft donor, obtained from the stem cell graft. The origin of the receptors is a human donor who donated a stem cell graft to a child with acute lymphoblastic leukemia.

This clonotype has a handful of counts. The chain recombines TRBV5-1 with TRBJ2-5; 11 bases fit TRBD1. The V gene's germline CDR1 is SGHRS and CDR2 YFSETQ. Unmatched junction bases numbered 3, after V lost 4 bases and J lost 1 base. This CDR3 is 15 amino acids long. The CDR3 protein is CASSPGTGGQETQYF. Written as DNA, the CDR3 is TGCGCCAGCAGCCCCGGGACAGGGGGCCAAGAGACCCAGTACTTC.

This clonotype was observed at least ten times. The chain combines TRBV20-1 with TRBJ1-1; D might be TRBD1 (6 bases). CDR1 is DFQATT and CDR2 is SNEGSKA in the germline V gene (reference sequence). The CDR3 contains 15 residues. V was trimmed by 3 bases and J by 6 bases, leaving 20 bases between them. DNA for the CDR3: TGCAGTGCTAGGGCGGGGGCCGGTCATATGGCTGAAGCTTTCTTT. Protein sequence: CSARAGAGHMAEAFF.

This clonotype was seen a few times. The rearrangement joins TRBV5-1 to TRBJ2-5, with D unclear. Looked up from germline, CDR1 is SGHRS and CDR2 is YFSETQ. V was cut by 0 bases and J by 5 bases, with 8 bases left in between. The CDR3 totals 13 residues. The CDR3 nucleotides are TGCGCCAGCAGCTTGGACGTTCGGGAGACCCAGTACTTC. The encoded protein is CASSLDVRETQYF. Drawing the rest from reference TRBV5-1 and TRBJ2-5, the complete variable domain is KAGVTQTPRYLIKTRGQQVTLSCSPISGHRSVSWYQQTPGQGLQFLFEYFSETQRNKGNFPGRFSGRQFSNSRSEMNVSTLELGDSALYLCASSLDVRETQYFGPGTRLLVL.

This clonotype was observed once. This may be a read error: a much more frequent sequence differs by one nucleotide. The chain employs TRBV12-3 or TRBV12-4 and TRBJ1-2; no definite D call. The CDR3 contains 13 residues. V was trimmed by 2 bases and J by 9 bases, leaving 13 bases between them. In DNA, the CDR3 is TGTGCCAGCAGTTTACAAGCCCTTTATTGCTACACCTTC. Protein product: CASSLQALYCYTF.

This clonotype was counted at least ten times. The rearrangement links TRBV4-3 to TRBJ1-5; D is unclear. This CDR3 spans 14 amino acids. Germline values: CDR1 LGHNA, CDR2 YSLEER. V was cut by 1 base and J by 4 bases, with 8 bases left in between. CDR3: CASSQGRSNQPQHF. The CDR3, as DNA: TGCGCCAGCAGCCAAGGGCGAAGTAATCAGCCCCAGCATTTT.

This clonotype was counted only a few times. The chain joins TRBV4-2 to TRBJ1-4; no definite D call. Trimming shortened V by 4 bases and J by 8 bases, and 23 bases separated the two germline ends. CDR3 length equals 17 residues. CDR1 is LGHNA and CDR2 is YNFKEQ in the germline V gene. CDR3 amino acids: CASSPDPDSLFGEKLFF. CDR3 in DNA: TGTGCCAGCAGCCCCGACCCGGATTCATTGTTCGGGGAAAAACTGTTTTTT.

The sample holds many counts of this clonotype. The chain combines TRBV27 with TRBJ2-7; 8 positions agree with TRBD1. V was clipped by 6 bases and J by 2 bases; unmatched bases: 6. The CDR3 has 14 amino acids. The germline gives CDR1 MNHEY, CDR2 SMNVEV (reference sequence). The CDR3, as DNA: TGTGCCAGCAGCTGGACAGGGACCGCCTACGAGCAGTACTTC. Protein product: CASSWTGTAYEQYF.

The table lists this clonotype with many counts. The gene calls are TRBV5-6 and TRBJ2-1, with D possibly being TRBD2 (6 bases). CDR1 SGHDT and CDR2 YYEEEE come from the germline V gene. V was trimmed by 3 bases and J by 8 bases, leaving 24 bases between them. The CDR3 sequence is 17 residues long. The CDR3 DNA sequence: TGTGCCAGCAGCTCTTGGGGGGAGGTTGGATATTTAGATGAGCAGTTCTTC. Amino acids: CASSSWGEVGYLDEQFF. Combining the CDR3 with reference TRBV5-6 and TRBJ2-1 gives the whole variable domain DAGVTQSPTHLIKTRGQQVTLRCSPKSGHDTVSWYQQALGQGPQFIFQYYEEEERQRGNFPDRFSGHQFPNYSSELNVNALLLGDSALYLCASSSWGEVGYLDEQFFGPGTRLTVL.

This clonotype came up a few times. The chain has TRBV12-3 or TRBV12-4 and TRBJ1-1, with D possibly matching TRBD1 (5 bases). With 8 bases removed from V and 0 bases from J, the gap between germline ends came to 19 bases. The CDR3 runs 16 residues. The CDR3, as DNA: TGTGCCAGCTCTCTCGGGGCCGCTCTAATGAACACTGAAGCTTTCTTT. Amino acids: CASSLGAALMNTEAFF.

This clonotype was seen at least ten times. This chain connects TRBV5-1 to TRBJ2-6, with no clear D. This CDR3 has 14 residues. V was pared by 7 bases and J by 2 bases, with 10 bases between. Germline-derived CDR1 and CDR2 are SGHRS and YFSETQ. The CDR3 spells CASWQVPGANVLTF. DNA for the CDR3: TGCGCCAGCTGGCAGGTGCCTGGGGCCAACGTCCTGACTTTC. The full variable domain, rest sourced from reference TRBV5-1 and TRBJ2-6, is KAGVTQTPRYLIKTRGQQVTLSCSPISGHRSVSWYQQTPGQGLQFLFEYFSETQRNKGNFPGRFSGRQFSNSRSEMNVSTLELGDSALYLCASWQVPGANVLTFGAGSRLTVL.

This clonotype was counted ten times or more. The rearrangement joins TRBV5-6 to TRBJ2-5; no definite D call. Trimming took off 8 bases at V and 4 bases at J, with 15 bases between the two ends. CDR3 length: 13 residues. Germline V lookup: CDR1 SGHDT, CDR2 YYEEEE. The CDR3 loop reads CASGGTLGETQYF. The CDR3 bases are TGTGCCAGTGGCGGTACCCTGGGAGAGACCCAGTACTTC. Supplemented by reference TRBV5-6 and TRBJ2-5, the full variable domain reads DAGVTQSPTHLIKTRGQQVTLRCSPKSGHDTVSWYQQALGQGPQFIFQYYEEEERQRGNFPDRFSGHQFPNYSSELNVNALLLGDSALYLCASGGTLGETQYFGPGTRLLVL.

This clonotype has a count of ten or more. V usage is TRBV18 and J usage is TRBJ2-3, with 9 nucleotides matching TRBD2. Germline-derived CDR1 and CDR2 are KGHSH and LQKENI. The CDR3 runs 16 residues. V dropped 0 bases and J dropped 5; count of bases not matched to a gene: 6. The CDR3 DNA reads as TGTGCCAGCTCACCACCTACGGGACTAGCTGGAGATACGCAGTATTTT. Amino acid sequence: CASSPPTGLAGDTQYF.

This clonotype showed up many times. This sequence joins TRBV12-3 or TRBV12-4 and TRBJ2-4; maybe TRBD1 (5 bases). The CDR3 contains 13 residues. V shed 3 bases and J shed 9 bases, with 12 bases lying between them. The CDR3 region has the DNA TGTGCCAGCAGTTTGGGGCAGGGCCCCATTCAGTACTTC. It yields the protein CASSLGQGPIQYF.

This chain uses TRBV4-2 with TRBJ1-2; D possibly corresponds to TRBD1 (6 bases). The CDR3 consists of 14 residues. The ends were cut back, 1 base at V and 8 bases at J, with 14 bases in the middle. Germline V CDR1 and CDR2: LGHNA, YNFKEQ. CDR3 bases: TGTGCCAGCAGCCAAGTTAGTGCAGGGGACGGCTACACCTTC. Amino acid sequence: CASSQVSAGDGYTF.

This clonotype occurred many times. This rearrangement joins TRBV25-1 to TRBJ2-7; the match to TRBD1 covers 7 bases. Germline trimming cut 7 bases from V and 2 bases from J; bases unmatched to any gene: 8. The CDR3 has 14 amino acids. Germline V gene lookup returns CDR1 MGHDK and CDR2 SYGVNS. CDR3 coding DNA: TGTGCCAGCACTCGGGCAGGGGGAACCTACGAGCAGTACTTC. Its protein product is CASTRAGGTYEQYF.

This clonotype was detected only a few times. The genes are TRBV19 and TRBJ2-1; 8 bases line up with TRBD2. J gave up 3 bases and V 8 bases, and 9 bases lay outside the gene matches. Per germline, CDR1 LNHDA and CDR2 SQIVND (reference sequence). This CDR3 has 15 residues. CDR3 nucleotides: TGTGCCAGTTCGCGCGGGACTAGGGGCTACAATGAGCAGTTCTTC. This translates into CASSRGTRGYNEQFF. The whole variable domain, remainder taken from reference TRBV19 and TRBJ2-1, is DGGITQSPKYLFRKEGQNVTLSCEQNLNHDAMYWYRQDPGQGLRLIYYSQIVNDFQKGDIAEGYSVSREKKESFPLTVTSAQKNPTAFYLCASSRGTRGYNEQFFGPGTRLTVL.

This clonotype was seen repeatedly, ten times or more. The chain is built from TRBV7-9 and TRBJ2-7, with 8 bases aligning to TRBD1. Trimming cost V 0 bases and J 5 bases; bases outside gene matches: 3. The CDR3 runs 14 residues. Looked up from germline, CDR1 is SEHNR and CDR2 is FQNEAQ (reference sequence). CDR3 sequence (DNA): TGTGCCAGCAGCTTAGCTCCAGGGGGCCACGAGCAGTACTTC. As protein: CASSLAPGGHEQYF.

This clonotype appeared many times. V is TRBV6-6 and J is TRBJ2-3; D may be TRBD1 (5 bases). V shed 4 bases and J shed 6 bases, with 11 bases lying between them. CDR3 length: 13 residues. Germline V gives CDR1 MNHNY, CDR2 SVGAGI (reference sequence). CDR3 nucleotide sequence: TGTGCCAGCAGTTTACGGACACGGGATACGCAGTATTTT. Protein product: CASSLRTRDTQYF.